These T cell receptor beta chains were read from a single sample in a study of human T cells and chemical hapten exposure. TCRdb used MiXCR to reprocess the RACE reads, holding one entry per CDR3 protein. The sample contains approximately 110,000 distinct CDR3 sequences, about 11% of which appear only once. The sample was whole blood, taken in connection with sensitization to the hapten diphenylcyclopropenone (DPC). The receptors stem from a woman aged 40 to 50 with alopecia areata. Some clones in this sample may be carry-over from other donors' samples. Both conserved end residues are trimmed from each CDR3. Fields, in order: J gene, V gene, D gene, CDR3 protein. A D gene is named only where the DNA matches it firmly.

TRBJ1-2 TRBV6-2/TRBV6-3 NA ASSYFQGSSGYT
TRBJ2-1 TRBV6-1 NA ASSPRTVYNEQF
TRBJ1-2 TRBV7-9 NA ASSVGRGGTGYT
TRBJ2-2 TRBV20-1 NA SAPGAKNTGELF
TRBJ2-5 TRBV6-2/TRBV6-3 NA ASSYGSLETQY
TRBJ2-7 TRBV3-1 TRBD1 ASSQDHGQGYEQY
TRBJ2-2 TRBV20-1 NA SADGQLNTGELF
TRBJ1-5 TRBV6-2/TRBV6-3 NA ASASGSKPQH
TRBJ1-1 TRBV29-1 NA SVELQTNTEAF
TRBJ1-1 TRBV11-2 NA ASSPAGQMGTEAF
TRBJ1-4 TRBV7-8 TRBD1 ASSPRQGGEKLF
TRBJ2-1 TRBV11-2 TRBD2 ASSLGPGLAGGQSYYNEQF
TRBJ1-5 TRBV28 TRBD1 ASSSGTGGFQPQH
TRBJ1-1 TRBV14 NA ASSQRTLMNTEAF
TRBJ1-2 TRBV9 NA ASSVGAAGGYT
TRBJ2-7 TRBV11-2 NA ASSPGTGGEQY
TRBJ1-2 TRBV28 NA ASSPGSGGFGYT